The source of this TCR beta chain is a study of OX40 agonist ivuxolimab in advanced cancers. On the study more broadly: The dose-escalation group included hepatocellular carcinoma, melanoma, renal cell carcinoma and head and neck cancer.

Using immunoSEQ multiplex PCR, the repertoire was profiled, and TCRdb retains in-frame clones only, with some absent. In the table there are about 79,000 clones, 85% to 90% of which are singletons. CDR1 is SNHLY and CDR2 is FYNNEI in the germline V gene. The germline V and J ends were trimmed by 4 bases and 8 bases, with 11 bases remaining between them. The CDR3 runs to 12 residues. This specimen was CD4+ or CD8+ T cells sorted from blood, taken in a trial of the OX40 agonist ivuxolimab. V is TRBV2 and J is TRBJ1-2, with D possibly being TRBD1 (5 bases). The TCR was taken from an adult with an advanced solid tumor such as melanoma, head and neck, liver or kidney cancer. The CDR3 coding sequence is TGTGCCAGCAGTGGGGCAGGGAAGGGCTACACCTTC. Translating gives CASSGAGKGYTF.